This T cell receptor beta chain derives from a study of Tregs in tolerant kidney transplant recipients. Study at large: Related graft donors supplied nonmyeloablative bone marrow transplants, and mixed chimerism was transient.

Using immunoSEQ multiplex PCR, the repertoire was profiled, and TCRdb retains in-frame clones only, with some absent. This sample has about 77,000 clones, with 98% found just once. Unstimulated Tregs (CD4+CD25+CD127-) and CD4+CD25- non-Tregs were sorted from PBMCs. CDR1 LNHDA and CDR2 SQIVND come from the germline V gene (reference sequence). The ends were cut back, 3 bases at V and 7 bases at J, with 15 bases in the middle. The CDR3 has 15 residues. The sample in question was CD4+ T cells from blood, obtained before the transplant. This clonotype was sampled from a human donor who received a combined kidney and bone marrow transplant. The V call is TRBV19, the J call TRBJ1-4; D is unresolved. This chain's CDR3 is CASSIYVQQLEKLFF. In nucleotides, the CDR3 is TGTGCCAGTAGTATTTACGTACAGCAACTTGAAAAACTGTTTTTT. Full variable domain (remainder filled in from reference TRBV19 and TRBJ1-4): DGGITQSPKYLFRKEGQNVTLSCEQNLNHDAMYWYRQDPGQGLRLIYYSQIVNDFQKGDIAEGYSVSREKKESFPLTVTSAQKNPTAFYLCASSIYVQQLEKLFFGSGTQLSVL.